A single sample is the source of the 5 T cell receptor beta chains below, sequenced in a study of T cells in localized non-small cell lung cancer (dated by TCRdb to the early 2020s). The library was produced with the immunoSEQ multiplex PCR assay. The clones in this table, taken by TCRdb from immuneACCESS, are in-frame only. Not every clone is retained; where verified, under half of the shortfall comes from an unresolved V gene, and the cause of the rest is unknown. The sample table holds 1,500 to 2,000 clones, of which around a third were seen once. The top ten clonotypes cover roughly 7% of the sample. The sample in question was lung tumor tissue, obtained before any cancer treatment. These receptors were obtained from a female donor over 55 with stage II squamous cell lung carcinoma.

This clone was seen only a few times. This chain joins TRBV6-8 and TRBJ1-2; D remains ambiguous. The V and J ends lost 3 bases and 9 bases respectively, with 11 bases between them. CDR3 length equals 12 residues. CDR1 is MNHGY and CDR2 is SAAAGT in the germline V gene. Written as DNA, the CDR3 is TGTGCCAGCAGTTATAACTCGGGTCGCTACACCTTC. Its translation: CASSYNSGRYTF.

This chain uses TRBV18 with TRBJ1-6; D not certain. The CDR3 is 15 residues long. Per germline, CDR1 KGHSH and CDR2 LQKENI. The V end lost 3 bases, the J end lost 6 bases, and 12 bases lay between the germline ends. The CDR3 DNA reads as TGTGCCAGCTCACCGTCGTCCGGAGTTAATTCACCCCTCCACTTT. Translation: CASSPSSGVNSPLHF.

Of note for this clone: The junction shows a germline mismatch at one end, possibly a read error. The rearrangement links TRBV11-3 to TRBJ2-1; D possibly matches TRBD1 or TRBD2 (6 bases each). CDR1 SGHNT and CDR2 YENEEA come from the germline V gene. This CDR3 comprises 15 residues. The CDR3 nucleotides are TGTGCCAACAGCTTAGAAGGGGGGCCCTACAATGAGCAGTTCTTC. This translates into CANSLEGGPYNEQFF.

The chain combines TRBV29-1 with TRBJ2-1; TRBD2 aligns across 9 bases. CDR3 length: 14 amino acids. Germline CDR1 and CDR2: SQVTM and ANQGSEA. After removal of 5 bases from V and 0 bases from J, the junction contained 2 bases not matched to a gene. In DNA, the CDR3 is TGCAGCGTTTATAGCGGGAGCTCCTACAATGAGCAGTTCTTC. This encodes CSVYSGSSYNEQFF.

This clone has just a few counts. The rearrangement links TRBV19 to TRBJ2-1; the D is unclear. Germline-derived CDR1 and CDR2 are LNHDA and SQIVND (reference sequence). V was cut by 2 bases and J by 7 bases, with 3 bases left in between. This CDR3 comprises 11 residues. The CDR3 loop is CASSIRNEQFF. For the CDR3, the DNA is TGTGCCAGTAGTATACGGAATGAGCAGTTCTTC.